The next 21 T cell receptor beta chains were all read from a single sample in a study of OX40 agonist ivuxolimab in advanced cancers. Some clones are missing from TCRdb's copy, which holds only in-frame ones; the method was immunoSEQ multiplex PCR. This sample carries tens of thousands of clones, under 90% of them seen once, and the ten largest clones take roughly 7%. Specimen: CD4+ or CD8+ T cells sorted from blood, collected in a trial of the OX40 agonist ivuxolimab. The receptors originated from an adult with an advanced solid tumor such as melanoma, head and neck, liver or kidney cancer.

The V and J genes are TRBV5-8 and TRBJ1-2, with D maybe TRBD1 (5 bases). This CDR3 is built from 15 residues. V shed 0 bases and J shed 6 bases, with 15 bases lying between them. Germline values: CDR1 SGHTS, CDR2 YDEGEE. In nucleotides, the CDR3 is TGTGCCAGCAGCTTGGGGGGGACCTCAGTCCATGGCTACACCTTC. Residues: CASSLGGTSVHGYTF.

This chain joins TRBV15 and TRBJ1-2; possible D gene TRBD1, 5 bases. The CDR3 totals 15 residues. Trimming took 1 base from V and 1 from J, leaving 10 bases between them. The germline V gene has CDR1 LNHNV and CDR2 YYDKDF (reference sequence). CDR3 amino acids: CATSRGGVGNYGYTF. The DNA for the CDR3 is TGTGCCACCAGCAGAGGAGGGGTCGGTAACTATGGCTACACCTTC.

V and J are TRBV2 and TRBJ2-4; no definite D call. The germline gives CDR1 SNHLY, CDR2 FYNNEI. V was trimmed by 4 bases and J by 2 bases, leaving 9 bases between them. CDR3 length: 14 residues. The chain's CDR3 is CASSGQEPKNIQYF. The CDR3 DNA is TGTGCCAGCAGTGGGCAGGAACCCAAAAACATTCAGTACTTC.

The chain recombines TRBV10-2 with TRBJ1-1; D not certain. Germline V gives CDR1 WSHSY, CDR2 SAAADI. With 7 bases removed from V and 2 bases from J, the gap between germline ends came to 8 bases. The CDR3 runs 12 residues. CDR3 loop: CASNKKNTEAFF. The CDR3 DNA follows: TGCGCCAGCAATAAAAAAAACACTGAAGCTTTCTTT.

The chain is built from TRBV7-9 and TRBJ1-1; D perhaps matches TRBD1 (6 bases). Between the trimmed V and J ends, which lost 6 bases and 6 bases, there was a span of 20 bases. From germline, CDR1 is SEHNR and CDR2 FQNEAQ (reference sequence). This CDR3 region has 15 residues. CDR3 region: CASRAREQGSAEAFF. In nucleotides, the CDR3 is TGTGCCAGCAGGGCTAGGGAACAGGGTAGCGCTGAAGCTTTCTTT.

This clone was picked up one time. Here the CDR3 reads CASSQRLLGQGDYEQYF. The DNA for the CDR3 is TGCGCCAGCAGCCAAAGGCTACTGGGACAGGGGGACTACGAGCAGTACTTC. The V and J genes are TRBV4-1 and TRBJ2-7; 11 bases agree with TRBD1. The CDR3 has 17 amino acids. Germline loops: CDR1 MGHRA, CDR2 YSYEKL. V lost 2 bases to trimming and J lost 3 bases; unmatched junction nucleotides: 9.

In regard to this clone: This could be a read error, since a much larger clone is one nucleotide away. This chain joins TRBV7-2 and TRBJ1-5, with no clear D. The germline CDR1 and CDR2 sequences are SGHTA and FQGNSA. This CDR3 contains 17 residues. The CDR3 nucleotides read TGTGCCAGCAGCTTAACCGGGTCCGGGAGCAATAGGCAGCCCCGGCATTTT. Protein sequence: CASSLTGSGSNRQPRHF.

The chain is built from TRBV7-2 and TRBJ2-3, with TRBD1 as a possible D gene (5 bases). Trimming shortened V by 10 bases and J by 2 bases, and 16 bases separated the two germline ends. The germline CDR1 and CDR2 sequences are SGHTA and FQGNSA. The CDR3 consists of 14 residues. CDR3 sequence (DNA): TGTGCCACCTCAAGGGGCAGTGACACAGATACGCAGTATTTT. Its translation is CATSRGSDTDTQYF.

Note on this clone: Different DNA sequences within this sample yield the same CDR3. The rearrangement links TRBV2 to TRBJ2-3; a possible D gene is TRBD2 (6 bases). Per the germline V gene, CDR1 is SNHLY and CDR2 is FYNNEI. This CDR3 spans 14 amino acids. The V gene lost 6 bases and the J gene lost 0 bases, with 10 bases spanning the gap. The CDR3 nucleotides are TGTGCCAGCAGAGGAGGGCTTAGCACAGATACGCAGTATTTT. Translating gives CASRGGLSTDTQYF.

The chain is built from TRBV11-1 and TRBJ2-5; D is possibly TRBD2 (6 bases). The CDR3 length is 15 residues. In germline, CDR1 is SGHAT, CDR2 FQDESV (reference sequence). The V end lost 5 bases, the J end lost 5 bases, and 18 bases lay between the germline ends. The CDR3 loop reads CASSKSRTSQETQYF. The CDR3 DNA is TGTGCCAGCAGCAAATCCCGCACTAGCCAGGAGACCCAGTACTTC.

This clone was observed a handful of times. V usage is TRBV7-9 and J usage is TRBJ1-1, with a tentative D call TRBD1 (6 bases). Between the trimmed V and J ends, which lost 7 bases and 4 bases, there was a span of 22 bases. CDR3 length equals 16 residues. The germline gives CDR1 SEHNR, CDR2 FQNEAQ (reference sequence). The DNA for the CDR3 is TGTGCCAGCACCTTGCCTCTTGGGGGGCATGGCACTGAAGCTTTCTTT. Residues: CASTLPLGGHGTEAFF.

The chain recombines TRBV7-9 with TRBJ2-5; unclear D gene. The V and J ends lost 2 bases and 1 base respectively, with 8 bases between them. Germline-derived CDR1 and CDR2 are SEHNR and FQNEAQ (reference sequence). This CDR3 region has 14 residues. CDR3 residues: CASSLKGSQETQYF. The DNA for the CDR3 is TGTGCCAGCAGCTTAAAAGGGTCCCAAGAGACCCAGTACTTC.

The chain combines TRBV5-8 with TRBJ2-3, with D tentatively TRBD1 or TRBD2 (5 bases each). CDR3 length: 14 residues. V lost 3 bases and J 0 bases, leaving 8 bases between the germline ends. Germline V gene sequence: CDR1 SGHTS, CDR2 YDEGEE. The CDR3, as DNA: TGTGCCAGCAGCTGGGACCTTAGCACAGATACGCAGTATTTT. It encodes CASSWDLSTDTQYF.

There are a few counts of this clone. The chain has TRBV2 and TRBJ2-4; D gene unclear. CDR1 and CDR2 from the germline V gene are SNHLY and FYNNEI. V lost 3 bases, J lost 6 bases, and 6 bases lay in between. The CDR3 runs 12 residues. As DNA, the CDR3 is TGTGCCAGCAGTGAGGAAGCAAACATTCAGTACTTC. It is translated as CASSEEANIQYF.

This sequence joins TRBV5-1 and TRBJ2-6; possibly TRBD1 for D (6 bases). The CDR3 has 16 residues. Germline assignment: CDR1 SGHRS and CDR2 YFSETQ. Trimming pared 5 bases from V and 2 bases from J, leaving 14 bases between. The CDR3: CASSPAGATGANVLTF. The CDR3 region has the DNA TGCGCCAGCAGTCCAGCAGGGGCGACTGGGGCCAACGTCCTGACTTTC. Drawing the rest from reference TRBV5-1 and TRBJ2-6, the complete variable domain is KAGVTQTPRYLIKTRGQQVTLSCSPISGHRSVSWYQQTPGQGLQFLFEYFSETQRNKGNFPGRFSGRQFSNSRSEMNVSTLELGDSALYLCASSPAGATGANVLTFGAGSRLTVL.

V gene TRBV4-3 combines with J gene TRBJ1-1; the D gene is possibly TRBD1 (6 bases). CDR1 and CDR2 from the germline V gene are LGHNA and YSLEER. The CDR3 loop spans 14 amino acids. The V gene lost 4 bases and the J gene lost 0 bases, with 9 bases spanning the gap. The CDR3 DNA reads TGCGCCAGCAGCCCGAGGGGGTTGAACACTGAAGCTTTCTTT. Protein sequence: CASSPRGLNTEAFF.

This chain joins TRBV4-2 and TRBJ1-2, with D unresolved. V shed 3 bases and J shed 4 bases, with 9 bases lying between them. The length of the CDR3 is 13 residues. Germline CDR1 LGHNA, CDR2 YNFKEQ. The CDR3 region has the DNA TGTGCCAGCAGCCAGAGAGGGATCTATGGCTACACCTTC. Its protein is CASSQRGIYGYTF.

The chain joins TRBV10-3 to TRBJ2-7, with 7 bases matching TRBD2. Germline V gene sequence: CDR1 ENHRY, CDR2 SYGVKD. V trimming: 1 base; J trimming: 2 bases; junction bases outside the gene matches: 2. The CDR3 has 14 amino acids. CDR3 region: CAISEWSGAYEQYF. The CDR3 nucleotides read TGTGCCATCAGTGAGTGGAGCGGGGCCTACGAGCAGTACTTC.

This chain joins TRBV11-1 and TRBJ1-3; D is possibly TRBD1 (5 bases). The CDR3 spans 15 residues. From germline, CDR1 is SGHAT and CDR2 FQDESV (reference sequence). V was trimmed by 5 bases and J by 0 bases, leaving 11 bases between them. The DNA of the CDR3 is TGTGCCAGCAGCCGTGGGGCCAACTCTGGAAACACCATATATTTT. This sequence encodes CASSRGANSGNTIYF. Using reference TRBV11-1 and TRBJ1-3 for the parts outside the CDR3, the full variable domain is EAEVAQSPRYKITEKSQAVAFWCDPISGHATLYWYRQILGQGPELLVQFQDESVVDDSQLPKDRFSAERLKGVDSTLKIQPAELGDSAMYLCASSRGANSGNTIYFGEGSWLTVV.

The sample holds a few counts of this clone. This chain links TRBV7-6 with TRBJ1-2; tentative D call: TRBD1 (5 bases). V gave up 5 bases and J gave up 3 bases, with 10 bases separating them. The CDR3 loop spans 13 amino acids. Germline V lookup: CDR1 SGHVS, CDR2 FNYEAQ. The CDR3 is CASSPGRYYGYTF. CDR3 DNA: TGTGCCAGCAGCCCGGGACGCTACTATGGCTACACCTTC.

This clone was seen a single time. The rearrangement links TRBV7-3 to TRBJ1-2; D gene ambiguous. CDR3 size: 13 residues. Germline CDR1 reads SGHTA; CDR2 reads FQGTGA. V lost 1 base, J lost 3 bases, and 6 bases lay in between. In DNA form, the CDR3 reads TGTGCCAGCAGCTTAAGAGGGTACTATGGCTACACCTTC. It encodes CASSLRGYYGYTF.